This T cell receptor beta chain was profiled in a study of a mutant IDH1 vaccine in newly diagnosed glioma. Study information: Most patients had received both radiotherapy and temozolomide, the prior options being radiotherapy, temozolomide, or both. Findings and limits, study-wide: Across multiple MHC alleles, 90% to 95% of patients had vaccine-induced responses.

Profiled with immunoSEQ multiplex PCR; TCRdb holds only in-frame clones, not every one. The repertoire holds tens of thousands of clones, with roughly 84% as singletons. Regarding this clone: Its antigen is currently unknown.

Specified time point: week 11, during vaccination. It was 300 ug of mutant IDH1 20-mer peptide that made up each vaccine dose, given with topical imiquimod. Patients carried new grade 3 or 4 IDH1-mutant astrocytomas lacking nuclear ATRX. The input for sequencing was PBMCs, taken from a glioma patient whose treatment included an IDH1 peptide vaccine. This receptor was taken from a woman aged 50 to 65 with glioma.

CDR3 sequence: CASAVAGPQETQYF. DNA of the CDR3: TGTGCCAGCGCAGTGGCGGGACCTCAAGAGACCCAGTACTTC. The chain recombines TRBV2 with TRBJ2-5; weak D call: TRBD2 (6 bases). Looked up from germline, CDR1 is SNHLY and CDR2 is FYNNEI. CDR3 length: 14 residues. V was pared by 8 bases and J by 2 bases, with 15 bases between.